This T cell receptor beta chain was sequenced for a study of molecular identifiers for immune sequencing clone quantification. General observations from the study: Clones of above 20 RNA copies carried over 98% of effector molecules; in naive cells they carried under 1%.

This clonotype has a count of ten or more. Its specificity is not known. Preparation methods for the bulk TCR libraries were those previously described, with listed TCR primers. TCRdb ran MiXCR on the PCR reads and lists one entry per CDR3 protein. This table holds some 650,000 distinct CDR3 sequences, just under 20% found once. A CD8+CD4-CCR7+CD45RA+ gate was used to sort naive CD8 T cells. This CDR3 contains 15 residues. Per the germline V gene, CDR1 is SQVTM and CDR2 is ANQGSEA. Trimming removed 5 bases at V and 4 bases at J, with 15 bases between. The receptor comes from a human donor in good health. Some libraries in this study had Jurkat cell RNA spiked in. The specimen was naive CD8+ T cells from blood, with Jurkat cell RNA spiked in. Subset denoted: FACS-sorted CD8+CD4-CCR7+CD45RA+ naive T cells. The chain links TRBV29-1 to TRBJ2-6; D call uncertain. This chain's CDR3 is CSVPGGVSGANVLTF. The DNA for the CDR3 is TGCAGCGTTCCCGGTGGGGTTTCGGGGGCCAACGTCCTGACTTTC.